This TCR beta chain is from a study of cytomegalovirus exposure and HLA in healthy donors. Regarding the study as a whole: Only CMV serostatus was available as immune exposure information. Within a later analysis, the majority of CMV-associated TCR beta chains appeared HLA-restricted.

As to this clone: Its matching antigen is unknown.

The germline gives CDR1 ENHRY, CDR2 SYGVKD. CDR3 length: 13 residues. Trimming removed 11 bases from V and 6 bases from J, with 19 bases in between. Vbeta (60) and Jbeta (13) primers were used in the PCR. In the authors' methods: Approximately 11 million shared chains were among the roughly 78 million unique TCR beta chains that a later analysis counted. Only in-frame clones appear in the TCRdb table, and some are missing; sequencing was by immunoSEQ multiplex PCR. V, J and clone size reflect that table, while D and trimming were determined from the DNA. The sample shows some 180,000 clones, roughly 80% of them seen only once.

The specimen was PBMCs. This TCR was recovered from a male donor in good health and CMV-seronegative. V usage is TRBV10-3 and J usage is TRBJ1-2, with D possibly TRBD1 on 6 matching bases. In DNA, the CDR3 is TGTGCCCTGCGGGGGGCCACGGACAATGGCTACACCTTC. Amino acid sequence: CALRGATDNGYTF.